The present T cell receptor beta chain was sequenced within a study of cytomegalovirus exposure and HLA in healthy donors. Overall study context: Findings of an earlier analysis included 110 million or so unique TCR beta sequences from 190 million or so T cells. Points from the study as a whole: Association with HLA alleles at 0.05 false discovery rate was found for around 15,000 TCR beta sequences in a later analysis. Later analysis suggested most CMV-associated TCR beta chains were HLA-restricted.

A remark on this clone: No antigen is known for it.

The primer mix had 60 Vbeta and 13 Jbeta primers. Produced via immunoSEQ multiplex PCR; TCRdb's table is partial and in-frame only. The table records about 100,000 clones, 70% to 80% of them present only once. Germline loops: CDR1 MNHEY, CDR2 SMNVEV (reference sequence). The CDR3 contains 13 residues. Trimming took 2 bases from V and 3 from J, leaving 7 bases between them. The receptor was derived from a woman between 18 and 29 years old in good health and CMV-seropositive. The sample comprised PBMCs. This chain links TRBV27 with TRBJ1-1; D gene unclear. The CDR3 DNA sequence: TGTGCCAGCAGTTTAGAGGAGGACACTGAAGCTTTCTTT. Translation: CASSLEEDTEAFF.